This T cell receptor (beta chain) was sequenced in a study of early T cells in non-severe SARS-CoV-2 infection. TCRdb independently ran MiXCR on the 5' RACE reads; one entry per CDR3 protein. Among about 64,000 distinct CDR3 sequences listed, roughly 12% were seen once. With 3 bases clipped from V and 6 bases from J, the junction kept 11 bases outside the gene matches. The CDR3 is made up of 16 amino acids. In germline, CDR1 is LNHNV, CDR2 YYDKDF (reference sequence). The rearrangement uses TRBV15 and TRBJ2-3; 8 bases line up with TRBD1. The material was whole blood, obtained at baseline. The receptor comes from an adult who was a healthcare worker with PCR-confirmed SARS-CoV-2 infection or an uninfected control (not recorded which). In nucleotides, the CDR3 is TGTGCCACCAGCAGGTCTCAGACAGGGGCAGGGGATACGCAGTATTTT. This codes for CATSRSQTGAGDTQYF. Full variable domain (missing parts from reference TRBV15 and TRBJ2-3): DAMVIQNPRYQVTQFGKPVTLSCSQTLNHNVMYWYQQKSSQAPKLLFHYYDKDFNNEADTPDNFQSRRPNTSFCFLDIRSPGLGDTAMYLCATSRSQTGAGDTQYFGPGTRLTVL.